The 10 T cell receptor beta chains reported below all come from one sample, sequenced in a study of cytomegalovirus exposure and HLA in healthy donors. The study ran its PCR with 60 Vbeta and 13 Jbeta primers. Libraries were prepared by immunoSEQ multiplex PCR; TCRdb keeps only in-frame clonotypes and omits some of them. The sample holds 200,000 to 250,000 clones, 75% to 85% seen once. Source material: PBMCs. The receptors here all came from a woman aged 40 to 50 in good health and CMV-seronegative.

The chain recombines TRBV2 with TRBJ1-5; TRBD1 is a possible D gene (5 bases). CDR1 and CDR2 from the germline V gene are SNHLY and FYNNEI. The CDR3 is 13 residues long. V lost 10 bases, J lost 5 bases, and 15 bases lay in between. In DNA, the CDR3 is TGTGCCACCGGGGGAGGGACGGATCAGCCCCAGCATTTT. This codes for CATGGGTDQPQHF. The full variable domain, with the rest looked up from reference TRBV2 and TRBJ1-5, is EPEVTQTPSHQVTQMGQEVILRCVPISNHLYFYWYRQILGQKVEFLVSFYNNEISEKSEIFDDQFSVERPDGSNFTLKIRSTKLEDSAMYFCATGGGTDQPQHFGDGTRLSIL.

V and J are TRBV29-1 and TRBJ1-5; 7 bases map to TRBD1. Losses at the gene ends were 6 bases for V and 4 bases for J; bases not matched to a gene: 6. The CDR3 has 13 residues. CDR1 is SQVTM, CDR2 ANQGSEA, per germline. CDR3 nucleotide sequence: TGCAGCGTGGCGACAGGGCTAAATCAGCCCCAGCATTTT. Translating it yields CSVATGLNQPQHF.

The chain couples TRBV30 to TRBJ1-6, with D unclear. Trimming left V 2 bases short and J 13 bases short, with 12 bases between. Germline V lookup: CDR1 GTSNPN, CDR2 SVGIG (reference sequence). The CDR3 has 12 residues. The CDR3 sequence is CAWSRSLGPLHF. As DNA, the CDR3 is TGTGCCTGGAGTCGATCTCTCGGGCCCCTCCACTTT.

In its sample, this clone was seen a few times. The J gene is TRBJ2-5, the V gene TRBV11-3; TRBD1 agrees at 12 bases. CDR3 length: 15 residues. CDR1 is SGHNT and CDR2 is YENEEA in the germline V gene. Germline trimming cut 5 bases from V and 5 bases from J; bases unmatched to any gene: 6. The CDR3 region is CASSAGTGGPETQYF. Here the CDR3 DNA reads TGTGCCAGCAGCGCCGGGACAGGGGGCCCTGAGACCCAGTACTTC.

This clone has more than one count but fewer than ten. V is TRBV6-4 and J is TRBJ2-1, with 10 bases lining up with TRBD2. The CDR3 sequence is 15 residues long. Germline-derived CDR1 and CDR2 are MRHNA and SNTAGT. V lost 6 bases and J lost 5; bases outside the gene matches: 7. CDR3 bases: TGTGCCAGCAGCCCCCTAGCGGGAGTACACAATGAGCAGTTCTTC. Amino acids: CASSPLAGVHNEQFF.

The chain combines TRBV29-1 with TRBJ2-2, with D possibly TRBD2 on 6 matching bases. Germline V CDR1 and CDR2: SQVTM, ANQGSEA. Trimming shortened V by 4 bases and J by 0 bases, and 12 bases separated the two germline ends. The CDR3 runs to 15 residues. The CDR3 nucleotides are TGCAGCGTTGCGGAACTAGCTACGAACACCGGGGAGCTGTTTTTT. Amino acid sequence: CSVAELATNTGELFF.

The chain joins TRBV5-6 to TRBJ2-3, with D maybe TRBD2 (5 bases). There are 14 residues in the CDR3. V shed 0 bases and J shed 4 bases, with 9 bases lying between them. Germline V gene lookup returns CDR1 SGHDT and CDR2 YYEEEE. In DNA form, the CDR3 reads TGTGCCAGCAGCTTGGTCCCGGAGGCAGATACGCAGTATTTT. This sequence encodes CASSLVPEADTQYF.

V gene TRBV6-5 combines with J gene TRBJ2-5; 7 nucleotides line up with TRBD2. V trimming: 2 bases; J trimming: 5 bases; junction bases outside the gene matches: 5. From germline, CDR1 is MNHEY and CDR2 SVGAGI. The CDR3 contains 14 residues. The CDR3 DNA is TGTGCCAGCAGTTACGTTGTCGGGAGGGAGACCCAGTACTTC. It encodes CASSYVVGRETQYF.

The chain links TRBV7-2 to TRBJ2-7, with 11 bases matching TRBD2. The CDR3 totals 14 residues. The V gene end was trimmed by 4 bases and the J gene end by 7 bases; junction bases not matched to a gene: 6. Germline CDR1 and CDR2: SGHTA and FQGNSA. This CDR3 is CASSSGTSGIEQYF. CDR3 coding DNA: TGTGCCAGCAGCTCTGGGACTAGCGGAATTGAGCAGTACTTC.

The V call is TRBV10-3, the J call TRBJ1-1, with D possibly matching TRBD1 (5 bases). CDR1 and CDR2 from the germline V gene are ENHRY and SYGVKD. CDR3 size: 14 residues. V lost 10 bases and J lost 6, with 21 bases in between. This CDR3 is CATRYDPAGAEAFF. Here the CDR3 DNA reads TGTGCCACCCGGTATGATCCAGCGGGGGCTGAAGCTTTCTTT.